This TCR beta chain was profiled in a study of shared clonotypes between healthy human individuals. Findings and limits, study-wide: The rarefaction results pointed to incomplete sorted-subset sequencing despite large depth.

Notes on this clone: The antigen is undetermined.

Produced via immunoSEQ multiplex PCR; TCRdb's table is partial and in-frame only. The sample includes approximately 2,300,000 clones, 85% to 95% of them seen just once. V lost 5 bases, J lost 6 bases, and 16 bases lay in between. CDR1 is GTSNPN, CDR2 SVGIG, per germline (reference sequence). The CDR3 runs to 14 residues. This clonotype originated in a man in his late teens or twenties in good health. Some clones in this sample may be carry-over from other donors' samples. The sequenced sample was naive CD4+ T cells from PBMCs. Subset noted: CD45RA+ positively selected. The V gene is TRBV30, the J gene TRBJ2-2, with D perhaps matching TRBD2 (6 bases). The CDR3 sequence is CAWCQRAEAGELFF. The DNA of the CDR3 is TGTGCCTGGTGTCAGCGGGCGGAGGCCGGGGAGCTGTTTTTT.